The TCR beta chain under discussion was sequenced for a study of sequential checkpoint blockade in melanoma. The wider study: After both sequences, patients received maintenance nivolumab.

Treatment defined: randomized to nivolumab then ipilimumab (arm A) or the reverse (arm B). Assay: immunoSEQ multiplex PCR; the TCRdb copy retains only in-frame clones and omits some. Of 25,000 to 30,000 clones listed, approximately 83% were seen once; the top ten hold around 17%. Here the sequenced sample was CD8+ T cells sorted from blood (inferred from file names), taken from a patient given nivolumab and ipilimumab in sequence. The source of this sequence is a human donor with melanoma.

The CDR3 spells CASSLHTLDRGDYEQYF. The CDR3 nucleotides are TGTGCCAGCAGTTTACACACCCTGGACAGGGGGGACTACGAGCAGTACTTC. The chain uses TRBV27 and TRBJ2-7, with 10 bases aligning to TRBD1. Germline V gene lookup returns CDR1 MNHEY and CDR2 SMNVEV (reference sequence). V lost 2 bases and J lost 3; bases outside the gene matches: 10. The CDR3 is made up of 17 amino acids.